Listed below are T cell receptor beta chains from one sample, sequenced in a study of T cell responses to AZD1222 COVID-19 vaccine. Here immunoSEQ multiplex PCR was the method, and the copy in TCRdb shows in-frame clones only, minus some. The top ten hold more than 6% of the sample, which has approximately 130,000 clones, 90% seen once. The material sequenced was peripheral blood, taken on day 0 of AZD1222 vaccination. The receptor set was obtained from an adult in good health. Both conserved end residues are part of each CDR3. The order of the fields is V gene, D gene, clone size, J gene, CDR3 protein, CDR3 DNA. The D gene is left open where the match is weak. For some rows the clone size is stated as once, few or many, or as a class when expanded; others skip it.

>TRBV9|TRBD2|once|TRBJ2-1
CASSGLAGGSYNEQFF
TGTGCCAGCAGCGGACTAGCGGGAGGCTCCTACAATGAGCAGTTCTTC
>TRBV5-5|TRBD2|-|TRBJ2-1
CASSWTLAGGPGDEQFF
TGTGCCAGCAGCTGGACGCTAGCGGGAGGGCCGGGGGATGAGCAGTTCTTC
>TRBV7-2|-|-|TRBJ2-1
CASSTDFYNEQFF
TGTGCCAGCAGCACCGACTTTTACAATGAGCAGTTCTTC
>TRBV9|TRBD2|-|TRBJ2-1
CASSASGSSYNEQFF
TGTGCCAGCAGCGCTAGCGGAAGCTCCTACAATGAGCAGTTCTTC
>TRBV29-1|TRBD2|-|TRBJ2-7
CSVPGGGGQQYF
TGCAGCGTGCCGGGAGGGGGGGGCCAGCAGTACTTC
>TRBV12-3/TRBV12-4|TRBD1|once|TRBJ2-3
CASTTGGQYTQYF
TGTGCCAGCACGACAGGGGGGCAATATACGCAGTATTTT
>TRBV2|-|few|TRBJ2-7
CASSEYEQYF
TGTGCCAGCAGTGAATACGAGCAGTACTTC
>TRBV7-9|-|-|TRBJ2-1
CAIERGGSFTLMSNEQFF
TGTGCCATCGAACGGGGAGGCTCCTTTACCCTAATGAGCAATGAGCAGTTCTTC
>TRBV28|TRBD1|-|TRBJ2-1
CASSPRQGAGDNEQFF
TGTGCCAGCAGCCCCCGGCAGGGGGCAGGGGACAATGAGCAGTTCTTC
>TRBV27|-|-|TRBJ1-4
CASSLRGGEKLFF
TGTGCCAGCAGTCTTAGGGGAGGTGAAAAACTGTTTTTT
>TRBV2|-|-|TRBJ1-2
CANSPDGLYGYTF
TGTGCCAACTCACCGGACGGACTCTATGGCTACACCTTC
>TRBV9|-|-|TRBJ1-5
CASSEEGAYGQPQHF
TGTGCCAGCAGCGAAGAAGGGGCTTACGGTCAGCCCCAGCATTTT
>TRBV2|-|few|TRBJ2-3
CASSPDYADTQYF
TGTGCCAGCAGTCCGGACTACGCAGATACGCAGTATTTT
>TRBV30|-|-|TRBJ1-2
CAWSVLQAGGYTF
TGTGCCTGGAGTGTACTACAGGCGGGAGGCTACACCTTC
>TRBV10-3|TRBD1|-|TRBJ2-7
CAISESYGTGSGEQYF
TGTGCCATCAGTGAGTCTTATGGGACAGGGTCGGGCGAGCAGTACTTC
>TRBV15|TRBD2|-|TRBJ2-7
CATRAGVSSYEQYF
TGTGCCACCCGAGCGGGGGTAAGCTCCTACGAGCAGTACTTC
>TRBV10-3|TRBD1|-|TRBJ2-7
CAISGGQGAYEQYF
TGTGCCATCAGTGGCGGACAGGGGGCCTACGAGCAGTACTTC
>TRBV28|TRBD1|once|TRBJ2-5
CASSRPGQGQETQYF
TGTGCCAGCAGCAGACCCGGACAGGGCCAAGAGACCCAGTACTTC
>TRBV6-1|TRBD1|-|TRBJ2-1
CASSEAETGGLDEQFF
TGTGCCAGCAGTGAAGCGGAAACAGGGGGCTTAGATGAGCAGTTCTTC
>TRBV7-2|-|-|TRBJ1-6
CASSFTASNSPLHF
TGTGCCAGCAGCTTCACAGCCTCTAATTCACCCCTCCACTTT
>TRBV27|TRBD1|-|TRBJ2-7
CASSTRDRGSYEQYF
TGTGCCAGCAGTACAAGGGACAGGGGTAGCTACGAGCAGTACTTC
>TRBV25-1|-|-|TRBJ1-1
CASSLGPGTEAFF
TGTGCCAGCAGTCTAGGTCCGGGCACTGAAGCTTTCTTT